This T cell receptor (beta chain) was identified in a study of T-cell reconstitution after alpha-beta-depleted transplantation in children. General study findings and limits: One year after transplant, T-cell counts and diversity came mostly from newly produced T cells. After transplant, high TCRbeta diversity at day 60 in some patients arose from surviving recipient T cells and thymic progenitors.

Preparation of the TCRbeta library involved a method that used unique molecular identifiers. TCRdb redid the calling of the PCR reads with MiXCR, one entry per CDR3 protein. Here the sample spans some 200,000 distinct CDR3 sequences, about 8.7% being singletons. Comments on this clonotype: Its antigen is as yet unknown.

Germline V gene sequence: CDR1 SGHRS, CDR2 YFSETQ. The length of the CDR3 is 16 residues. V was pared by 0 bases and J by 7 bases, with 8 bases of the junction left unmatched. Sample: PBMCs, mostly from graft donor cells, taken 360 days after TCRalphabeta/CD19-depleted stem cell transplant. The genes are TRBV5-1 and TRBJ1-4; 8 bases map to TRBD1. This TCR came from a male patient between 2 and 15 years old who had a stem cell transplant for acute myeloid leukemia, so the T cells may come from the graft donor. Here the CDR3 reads CASSLDRGAVSEKLFF. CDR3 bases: TGCGCCAGCAGCTTGGACAGGGGGGCGGTTAGTGAAAAACTGTTTTTT.